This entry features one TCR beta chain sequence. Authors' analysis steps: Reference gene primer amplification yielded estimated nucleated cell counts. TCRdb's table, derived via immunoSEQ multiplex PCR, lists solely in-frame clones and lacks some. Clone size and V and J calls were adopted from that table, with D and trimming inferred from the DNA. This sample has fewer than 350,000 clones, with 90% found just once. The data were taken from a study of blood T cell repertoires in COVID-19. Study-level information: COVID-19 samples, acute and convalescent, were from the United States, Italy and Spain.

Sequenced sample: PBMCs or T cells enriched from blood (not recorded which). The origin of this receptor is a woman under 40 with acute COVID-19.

This CDR3 is CASSSLGLAGTGELFF. The DNA for the CDR3 is TGTGCCAGCAGCTCCCTAGGGCTAGCGGGAACCGGGGAGCTGTTTTTT. The gene calls are TRBV7-2 and TRBJ2-2, with TRBD2 matching 9 bases. This CDR3 comprises 16 residues. The V segment lost 4 bases and the J segment 5 bases; nucleotides outside the gene matches: 8. Germline CDR1 and CDR2: SGHTA and FQGNSA.